This is a list of T cell receptor beta chains from one sample in a study of human T cells and chemical hapten exposure. MiXCR, applied by TCRdb to the RACE reads, yields one record per CDR3 protein. Of about 380,000 distinct CDR3 sequences in the sample, 5.1% were seen once. The sample consisted of whole blood, taken in connection with sensitization to the hapten diphenylcyclopropenone (DPC). The receptors originated from a woman aged 45-60 years with alopecia areata. Some clones in this sample may be carry-over from other donors' samples. Both conserved end residues are part of each CDR3. Each record gives: V gene, J gene, clone size, D gene, CDR3 length, CDR3 protein, CDR3 DNA. D genes are given only for firm matches. Size is stated as once, few or many counts, or a class when the clone is expanded.

>TRBV27|TRBJ2-7|few|.|15
CASSPTTRPHYEQYF
TGTGCCAGCAGTCCCACTACAAGGCCCCACTACGAGCAGTACTTC
>TRBV20-1|TRBJ2-1|many|.|12
CSAQEAGNEQFF
TGCAGTGCCCAGGAGGCCGGCAATGAGCAGTTCTTC
>TRBV7-8|TRBJ1-3|few|.|15
CASSLGRGRGNTIYF
TGTGCCAGCAGCTTAGGCCGAGGCCGGGGAAACACCATATATTTT
>TRBV7-9|TRBJ1-1|few|.|15
CASSSWDKLNTEAFF
TGTGCCAGCAGCTCATGGGACAAGTTGAACACTGAAGCTTTCTTT
>TRBV29-1|TRBJ2-3|many|TRBD1|13
CSVARQGVDTQYF
TGCAGCGTCGCCCGGCAGGGGGTAGATACGCAGTATTTT
>TRBV6-2/TRBV6-3|TRBJ1-1|few|.|12
CAIGHPNTEAFF
TGTGCCATCGGACACCCGAACACTGAAGCTTTCTTT
>TRBV6-5|TRBJ2-2|many|.|14
CATKGGTITGELFF
TGTGCCACCAAAGGCGGGACGATCACCGGGGAGCTGTTTTTT
>TRBV7-9|TRBJ2-5|many|.|13
CASTREGEETQYF
TGTGCCAGCACCCGCGAGGGTGAAGAGACCCAGTACTTC
>TRBV12-3/TRBV12-4|TRBJ2-5|many|.|14
CASSPPGHIETQYF
TGTGCCAGCAGCCCCCCCGGGCATATCGAGACCCAGTACTTC
>TRBV5-1|TRBJ2-5|few|.|15
CASSLAGQGLETQYF
TGCGCCAGCAGCTTGGCCGGGCAGGGCCTGGAGACCCAGTACTTC